The rows below give T cell receptor beta chains drawn from one sample of a study of CD8 T cells in Susac syndrome. TCRdb independently ran MiXCR on the immunoSEQ multiplex PCR reads; one entry per CDR3 protein. Among approximately 300,000 distinct CDR3 sequences listed, roughly 90% were seen once. The material sequenced was CD8+ T cells from PBMCs. Receptors originate from a human donor with multiple sclerosis. Both conserved end residues are part of each CDR3. D genes are given only for firm matches. Clone size is given for some rows only: seen once, a few or many times, or a class if the clone is expanded.

j_call,cdr3_length,v_call,clone_size,d_call,cdr3_aa,cdr3_nt
TRBJ2-3,16,TRBV2,.,TRBD2,CASGLSGTSATDTQYF,TGTGCCAGCGGCCTTTCCGGGACTAGCGCCACAGATACGCAGTATTTT
TRBJ2-7,12,TRBV2,few,.,CASRLSTYEQYF,TGTGCCAGCAGATTGTCAACCTACGAGCAGTACTTC
TRBJ1-1,17,TRBV14,.,.,CASSQDDSSEGNTEAFF,TGTGCCAGCAGCCAAGATGACAGCTCCGAAGGGAACACTGAAGCTTTCTTT
TRBJ1-1,16,TRBV4-3,.,.,CASSPAAGSLNTEAFF,TGCGCCAGCAGCCCAGCGGCGGGCAGCTTGAACACTGAAGCTTTCTTT
TRBJ2-7,16,TRBV2,.,.,CASSEGYGGETYEQYF,TGTGCCAGCAGTGAAGGTTATGGGGGAGAAACCTACGAGCAGTACTTC
TRBJ2-7,13,TRBV19,.,.,CASSFGVDYEQYF,TGTGCCTCAAGTTTTGGGGTCGATTACGAGCAGTACTTC
TRBJ2-1,12,TRBV29-1,.,TRBD1,CSVGGQGNEQFF,TGCAGCGTTGGGGGACAGGGCAATGAGCAGTTCTTC
TRBJ2-3,15,TRBV7-2,few,.,CASGEGVIGTDTQYF,TGTGCCAGCGGGGAAGGGGTAATCGGCACAGATACGCAGTATTTT
TRBJ1-2,13,TRBV7-2,.,TRBD1,CASSFLTGEGYTF,TGTGCCAGCAGCTTTTTGACAGGGGAGGGCTACACCTTC
TRBJ2-7,11,TRBV20-1,.,.,CSAREDYEQYF,TGCAGTGCTAGGGAGGACTACGAGCAGTACTTC
TRBJ2-7,15,TRBV28,.,.,CASSLRTGAFYEQYF,TGTGCCAGCAGTTTAAGAACGGGGGCTTTCTACGAGCAGTACTTC
TRBJ2-7,14,TRBV6-5,.,.,CASSPGLPKYEQYF,TGTGCCAGCAGTCCGGGACTGCCCAAATACGAGCAGTACTTC
TRBJ2-7,13,TRBV4-3,.,.,CASSQGSTYEQYF,TGCGCCAGCAGCCAAGGATCTACCTACGAGCAGTACTTC
TRBJ2-1,13,TRBV30,.,TRBD1,CAWSDTGANEQFF,TGTGCCTGGAGTGACACAGGGGCGAATGAGCAGTTCTTC
TRBJ2-7,17,TRBV19,.,TRBD1,CASSITPGQGEGYEQYF,TGTGCCAGTAGTATCACTCCGGGACAGGGGGAAGGCTACGAGCAGTACTTC
TRBJ2-5,15,TRBV5-1,once,.,CASSLWGNSQETQYF,TGCGCCAGCAGCTTGTGGGGGAATTCCCAAGAGACCCAGTACTTC
TRBJ2-5,17,TRBV20-1,.,TRBD2,CSARPGLAGGPQETQYF,TGCAGTGCTAGACCCGGACTAGCGGGAGGGCCGCAAGAGACCCAGTACTTC
TRBJ2-1,16,TRBV6-4,.,TRBD2,CASSGSGTSGSYEQFF,TGTGCCAGCAGTGGATCCGGGACTAGCGGGAGTTATGAGCAGTTCTTC
TRBJ2-1,14,TRBV29-1,.,.,CSGHGSGSYNEQFF,TGCAGCGGGCATGGGAGCGGCTCCTACAATGAGCAGTTCTTC
TRBJ1-2,15,TRBV4-3,.,.,CASSQDQGGFYGYTF,TGCGCCAGCAGCCAAGATCAGGGCGGGTTTTACGGCTACACCTTC
TRBJ2-1,17,TRBV30,.,TRBD1,CAFTTGTGDRSYNEQFF,TGTGCCTTCACGACCGGGACAGGCGACCGCTCCTACAATGAGCAGTTCTTC
TRBJ2-5,14,TRBV27,once,.,CASSLSAKGETQYF,TGTGCCAGCAGTTTATCGGCGAAGGGAGAGACCCAGTACTTC
TRBJ2-5,15,TRBV4-3,.,.,CASSLVGSGQETQYF,TGCGCCAGCAGCTTGGTAGGGTCGGGGCAAGAGACCCAGTACTTC
TRBJ2-7,15,TRBV2,few,TRBD1,CASREGQGGSYEQYF,TGTGCCAGCCGAGAAGGACAGGGGGGTTCCTACGAGCAGTACTTC
TRBJ1-4,14,TRBV5-6,.,.,CASSFWTQREKLFF,TGTGCCAGCAGCTTCTGGACCCAGCGGGAAAAACTGTTTTTT
TRBJ2-1,13,TRBV4-3,.,.,CASSDTPYNEQFF,TGCGCCAGCAGCGATACCCCCTACAATGAGCAGTTCTTC
TRBJ2-7,15,TRBV20-1,.,TRBD1,CSARTGTGTIYEQYF,TGCAGTGCTAGAACCGGGACAGGGACGATCTACGAGCAGTACTTC
TRBJ2-1,15,TRBV6-1,few,.,CASSHSGEAYNEQFF,TGTGCCAGCAGTCATAGCGGAGAGGCCTACAATGAGCAGTTCTTC
TRBJ1-5,16,TRBV23-1,.,.,CASSPPRQLSNQPQHF,TGCGCCAGCAGTCCACCTCGGCAGCTTAGCAATCAGCCCCAGCATTTT
TRBJ1-2,13,TRBV12-3/TRBV12-4,.,.,CASSLGGGSGYTF,TGTGCCAGTTCCCTGGGGGGGGGAAGTGGCTACACCTTC
TRBJ1-1,13,TRBV7-6,.,.,CASSPGQAMEAFF,TGTGCCAGCAGCCCCGGACAAGCGATGGAAGCTTTCTTT
TRBJ1-1,16,TRBV23-1,.,.,CASSQSGGVRGTEAFF,TGCGCCAGCAGTCAATCGGGCGGGGTCCGGGGAACTGAAGCTTTCTTT
TRBJ2-5,15,TRBV28,.,TRBD2,CASTPAGGTSETQYF,TGTGCCAGCACCCCAGCGGGAGGGACCTCGGAAACTCAGTACTTC
TRBJ2-1,13,TRBV20-1,.,.,CSARDSGGYEQFF,TGCAGTGCTAGAGATTCTGGGGGATATGAGCAGTTCTTC
TRBJ2-3,13,TRBV7-6,.,.,CASSLAGGDTQYF,TGTGCCAGCAGCTTAGCCGGGGGTGATACGCAGTATTTT
TRBJ2-7,15,TRBV28,.,TRBD1,CASRPRTGVVDEQYF,TGTGCCAGCAGACCCCGCACAGGGGTAGTCGACGAGCAGTACTTC
TRBJ2-7,15,TRBV7-9,.,TRBD2,CASSSVERGAYEQYF,TGTGCCAGCAGCTCCGTAGAACGGGGGGCCTACGAGCAGTACTTC
TRBJ2-7,13,TRBV29-1,.,.,CSVEYEGAYEQYF,TGCAGCGTTGAATATGAGGGTGCCTACGAGCAGTACTTC
TRBJ2-7,16,TRBV3-1,.,TRBD2,CTSSRNIWEGDYEQYF,TGTACCAGCAGCCGAAACATTTGGGAGGGAGACTACGAGCAGTACTTC
TRBJ2-5,15,TRBV2,.,TRBD1,CASNRDRGNQETQYF,TGTGCCAGCAACCGGGACAGGGGAAACCAAGAGACCCAGTACTTC
TRBJ2-1,14,TRBV12-3/TRBV12-4,few,.,CASSLSRSYNEQFF,TGTGCCAGCAGTTTGAGCAGGTCCTACAATGAGCAGTTCTTC